The 9 T cell receptor beta chains in this list originate from one sample, sequenced in a study of blood T cell repertoires in COVID-19. Profiled with immunoSEQ multiplex PCR; TCRdb holds only in-frame clones, not every one. The data hold some 230,000 clones, with around 80% observed a single time. The sequenced material came from PBMCs or T cells enriched from blood (not recorded which). Receptors originate from a man aged 40-55 years who had recovered from COVID-19.

The chain joins TRBV7-6 to TRBJ2-3; TRBD1 agrees at 10 bases. V dropped 3 bases and J dropped 5; count of bases not matched to a gene: 5. CDR1 and CDR2 (germline): SGHVS, FNYEAQ. The length of the CDR3 is 15 residues. For the CDR3, the DNA is TGTGCCAGCAGCTTGACAGGGGGCCGTGGAGATACGCAGTATTTT. It is translated as CASSLTGGRGDTQYF. The full variable domain, with the rest looked up from reference TRBV7-6 and TRBJ2-3, is GAGVSQSPRYKVTKRGQDVALRCDPISGHVSLYWYRQALGQGPEFLTYFNYEAQQDKSGLPNDRFSAERPEGSISTLTIQRTEQRDSAMYRCASSLTGGRGDTQYFGPGTRLTVL.

The genes are TRBV6-5 and TRBJ1-1; D perhaps matches TRBD1 (5 bases). The germline V gene encodes CDR1 MNHEY and CDR2 SVGAGI. With 6 bases removed from V and 2 bases from J, the gap between germline ends came to 13 bases. There are 14 residues in the CDR3. The CDR3 loop is CASRRLDTNTEAFF. CDR3 DNA: TGTGCCAGCAGGAGGTTGGACACTAACACTGAAGCTTTCTTT.

The rearrangement uses TRBV5-1 and TRBJ2-2; 8 positions agree with TRBD1. Trimming removed 0 bases from V and 0 bases from J; junction bases left unmatched: 1. Per the germline V gene, CDR1 is SGHRS and CDR2 is YFSETQ. This CDR3 contains 16 residues. DNA of the CDR3: TGCGCCAGCAGCTTGGCAGGGGGCCCGAACACCGGGGAGCTGTTTTTT. Residues: CASSLAGGPNTGELFF.

The chain couples TRBV4-1 to TRBJ2-1, with 9 bases lining up with TRBD1. The ends lost 4 bases at V and 7 bases at J; junction bases unmatched: 23. The CDR3 is made up of 20 amino acids. In germline, CDR1 is MGHRA, CDR2 YSYEKL. The CDR3 here is CASSPRVKGQGETRRNEQFF. The DNA of the CDR3 is TGCGCCAGCAGCCCAAGAGTTAAGGGACAGGGAGAGACGCGGAGGAATGAGCAGTTCTTC.

This clone appeared once. The gene calls are TRBV4-1 and TRBJ1-3; weak D call: TRBD1 (6 bases). V was clipped by 5 bases and J by 9 bases, with 11 bases between them. CDR3 length equals 12 residues. Per the germline V gene, CDR1 is MGHRA and CDR2 is YSYEKL. The chain's CDR3 is CASSGLGATIYF. DNA for the CDR3: TGCGCCAGCAGCGGTTTGGGGGCCACCATATATTTT.

A few counts support this clone. This chain joins TRBV28 and TRBJ1-6; TRBD1 aligns across 7 bases. V dropped 6 bases and J dropped 3; count of bases not matched to a gene: 5. The germline V gene has CDR1 MDHEN and CDR2 SYDVKM. This CDR3 has 15 amino acids. The DNA of the CDR3 is TGTGCCAGCAGACCCCAGGGGGTCTATAATTCACCCCTCCACTTT. Encoded protein: CASRPQGVYNSPLHF.

The chain carries TRBV2 and TRBJ2-3, with D maybe TRBD2 (5 bases). The germline V gene encodes CDR1 SNHLY and CDR2 FYNNEI. The CDR3 spans 12 residues. The CDR3 nucleotides are TGTGGGGAAGGGAGAGGCACAGATACGCAGTATTTT. Protein sequence: CGEGRGTDTQYF.

V usage is TRBV27 and J usage is TRBJ1-2, with 9 bases fitting TRBD1. V was clipped by 6 bases and J by 4 bases; unmatched bases: 3. From germline, CDR1 is MNHEY and CDR2 SMNVEV (reference sequence). The CDR3 has 13 amino acids. The CDR3 region is CASRDRGSYGYTF. The CDR3 nucleotides read TGTGCCAGCAGGGACAGGGGATCCTATGGCTACACCTTC.

The chain combines TRBV2 with TRBJ2-7, with TRBD1 matching 7 bases. The germline V gene has CDR1 SNHLY and CDR2 FYNNEI. The CDR3 consists of 13 residues. With 10 bases clipped from V and 0 bases from J, the junction kept 6 bases outside the gene matches. The CDR3 loop reads CANRDRGSYEQYF. In DNA form, the CDR3 reads TGTGCCAACCGGGACAGAGGCTCCTACGAGCAGTACTTC.